These T cell receptor beta chains were read from a single sample in a study of T cells in Graves' hyperthyroidism and ophthalmopathy. TCRdb reprocessed the multiplex PCR reads via MiXCR and lists one record per CDR3 protein. The table shows 350,000 or so distinct CDR3 sequences, with about a sixth occurring only once. Sequencing input: blood. Every receptor here comes from a woman aged 25 to 39 with Graves' hyperthyroidism that later progressed to Graves' ophthalmopathy. CDR3s include the opening cysteine and the closing phenylalanine or tryptophan. The D gene is left open where the match is weak. A row's size may be missing; if present it is once, few, many or a size class.

D,V,J,size,CDR3,DNA
.,TRBV7-9,TRBJ1-2,.,CASRFRGVSNYGYTF,TGTGCCAGCAGATTCCGGGGGGTGTCTAACTATGGCTACACCTTC
.,TRBV18,TRBJ2-5,many,CASSPPSGQETQYF,TGTGCCAGCTCACCACCTTCGGGACAAGAGACCCAGTACTTC
TRBD2,TRBV28,TRBJ2-5,many,CASSSLAGVYQETQYF,TGTGCCAGCAGTTCACTAGCGGGAGTGTACCAAGAGACCCAGTACTTC
TRBD1,TRBV6-1,TRBJ2-7,many,CASSFGTAPAYEQYF,TGTGCCAGCAGTTTCGGGACAGCTCCTGCCTACGAGCAGTACTTC
TRBD1,TRBV5-1,TRBJ2-2,few,CASSKGQGASGELFF,TGCGCCAGCAGCAAGGGACAGGGGGCGTCCGGGGAGCTGTTTTTT
.,TRBV18,TRBJ1-2,few,CASSRDGLLGGYTF,TGTGCCAGCTCTCGGGACGGCCTGCTGGGGGGCTACACCTTC
.,TRBV11-2,TRBJ2-7,few,CASSLEWFGRSYEQYF,TGTGCCAGCAGCTTAGAGTGGTTCGGCAGATCCTACGAGCAGTACTTC
.,TRBV9,TRBJ1-2,many,CASSVVGTGNYGYTF,TGTGCCAGCAGCGTAGTAGGAACCGGAAACTATGGCTACACCTTC
.,TRBV28,TRBJ2-3,many,CASSPYRDHTDTQYF,TGTGCCAGCAGTCCCTACAGGGATCACACAGATACGCAGTATTTT
.,TRBV19,TRBJ2-7,many,CASSASVSPAREQYF,TGTGCCAGTAGTGCTTCGGTCTCCCCGGCGAGAGAGCAGTACTTC
.,TRBV12-3/TRBV12-4,TRBJ1-1,.,CASSLAQGKRQGRIHAKNTEAFF,TGTGCCAGCAGTTTAGCGCAAGGGAAGAGGCAGGGGAGAATTCACGCTAAGAACACTGAAGCTTTCTTT
TRBD1,TRBV7-2,TRBJ2-7,few,CASSWTGQVITYEQYF,TGTGCCAGCAGCTGGACGGGACAGGTGATTACCTACGAGCAGTACTTC
TRBD1,TRBV20-1,TRBJ1-2,many,CSARQTGGYYGYTF,TGCAGTGCTCGTCAAACAGGGGGGTACTATGGCTACACCTTC
.,TRBV3-1,TRBJ2-1,many,CASGQSPVYEQFF,TGTGCCAGCGGACAGTCTCCCGTGTATGAGCAGTTCTTC